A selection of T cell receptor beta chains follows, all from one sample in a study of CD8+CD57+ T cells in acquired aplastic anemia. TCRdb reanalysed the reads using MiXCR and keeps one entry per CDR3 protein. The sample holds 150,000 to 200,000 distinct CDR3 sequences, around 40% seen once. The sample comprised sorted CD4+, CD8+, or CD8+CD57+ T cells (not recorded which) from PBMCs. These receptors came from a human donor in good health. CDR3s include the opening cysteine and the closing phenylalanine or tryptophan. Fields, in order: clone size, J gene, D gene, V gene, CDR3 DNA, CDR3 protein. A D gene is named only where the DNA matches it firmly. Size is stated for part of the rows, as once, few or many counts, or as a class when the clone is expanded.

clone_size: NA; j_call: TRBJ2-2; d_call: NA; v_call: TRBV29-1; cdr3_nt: TGCAGCGTTGGTAGCGGTGGGGCGAACACCGGGGAGCTGTTTTTT; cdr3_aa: CSVGSGGANTGELFF
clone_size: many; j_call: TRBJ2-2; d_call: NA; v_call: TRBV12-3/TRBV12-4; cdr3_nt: TGTGCCAGCAGTTCCGGGGCGAACACCGGGGAGCTGTTTTTT; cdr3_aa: CASSSGANTGELFF
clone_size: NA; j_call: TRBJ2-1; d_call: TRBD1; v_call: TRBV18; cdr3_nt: TGTGCCAGCTCACCCGACAGGGGTACCTACAATGAGCAGTTCTTC; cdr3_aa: CASSPDRGTYNEQFF
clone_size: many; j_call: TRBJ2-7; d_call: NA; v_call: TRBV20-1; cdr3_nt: TGCAGTGCTAGAGCTGAGAAGTCCGAGCAGTACTTC; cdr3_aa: CSARAEKSEQYF
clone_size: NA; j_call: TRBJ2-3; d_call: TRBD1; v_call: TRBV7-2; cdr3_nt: TGTGCCAGCAGCTTAGCGACAGGGGTAGATACGCAGTATTTT; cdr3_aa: CASSLATGVDTQYF
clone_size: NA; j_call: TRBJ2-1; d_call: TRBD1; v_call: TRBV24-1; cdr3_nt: TGTGCCACCAGTGATTCCCAGGGGGCTGACTACAATGAGCAGTTCTTC; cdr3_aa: CATSDSQGADYNEQFF
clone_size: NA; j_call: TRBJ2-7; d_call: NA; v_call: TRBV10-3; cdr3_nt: TGTGCCATCAGTGGGGACCGCTCCTACGAGCAGTACTTC; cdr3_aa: CAISGDRSYEQYF
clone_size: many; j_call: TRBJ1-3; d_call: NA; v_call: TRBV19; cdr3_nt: TGTGCCAGTAGTAACAGTGTTGCTGGAAACACCATATATTTT; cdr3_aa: CASSNSVAGNTIYF
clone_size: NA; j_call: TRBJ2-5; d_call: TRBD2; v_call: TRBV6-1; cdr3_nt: TGTGCCAGCAGTGAAGCGGGACTAGCGAGCGAGACCCAGTACTTC; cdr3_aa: CASSEAGLASETQYF
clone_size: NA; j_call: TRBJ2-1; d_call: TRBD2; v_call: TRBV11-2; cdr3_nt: TGTGCCAGCAGCTTTTCCAGCGGGGGGGCGAATGAGCAGTTCTTC; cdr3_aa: CASSFSSGGANEQFF
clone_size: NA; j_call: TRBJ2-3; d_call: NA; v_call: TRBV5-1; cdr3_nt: TGCGCCAGCAGCAAGAGCACAGATACGCAGTATTTT; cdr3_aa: CASSKSTDTQYF
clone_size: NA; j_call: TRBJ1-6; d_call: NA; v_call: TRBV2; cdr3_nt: TGTGCCAGCACAGGGACGGGCCCTAATTCACCCCTCCACTTT; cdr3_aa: CASTGTGPNSPLHF
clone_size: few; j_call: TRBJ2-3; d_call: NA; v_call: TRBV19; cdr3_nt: TGTGCCAGTAGAGTGGGGTCGAACACAGATACGCAGTATTTT; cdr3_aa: CASRVGSNTDTQYF
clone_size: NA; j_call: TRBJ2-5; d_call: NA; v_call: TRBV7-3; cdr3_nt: TGTGCCAGCAGCAAAGAACAGGGAGAGACCCAGTACTTC; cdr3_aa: CASSKEQGETQYF
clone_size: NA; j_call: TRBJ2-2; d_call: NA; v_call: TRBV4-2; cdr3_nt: TGTGCCAGCAGCCAAGCGGACTATAACACCGGGGAGCTGTTTTTT; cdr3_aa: CASSQADYNTGELFF
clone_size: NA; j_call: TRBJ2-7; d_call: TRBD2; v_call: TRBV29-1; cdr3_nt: TGCAGCGGTAGAGAGTCTTTCCAGGGAGGGGAGCAGTACTTC; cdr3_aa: CSGRESFQGGEQYF
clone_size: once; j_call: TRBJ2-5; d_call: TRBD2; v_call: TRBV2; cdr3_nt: TGTGCCAGCATTCCGGGACTAGGCCAAGAGACCCAGTACTTC; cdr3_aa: CASIPGLGQETQYF
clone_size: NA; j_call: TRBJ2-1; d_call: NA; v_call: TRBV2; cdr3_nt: TGTGCCAGCAGCGCCCCAATAGAGCAGTTCTTC; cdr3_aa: CASSAPIEQFF
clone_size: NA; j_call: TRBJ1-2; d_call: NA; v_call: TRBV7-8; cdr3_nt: TGTGCCAGCAGCTCAGGGAGATTGGACACTGAAGCTTTC; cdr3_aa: CASSSGRLDTEAF
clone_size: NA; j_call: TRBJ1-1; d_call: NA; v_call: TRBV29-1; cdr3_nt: TGCAGCGTTGATGGGGGAGGGCACACTGAAGCTTTCTTT; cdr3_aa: CSVDGGGHTEAFF
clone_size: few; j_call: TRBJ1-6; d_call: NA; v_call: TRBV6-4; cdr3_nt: TGTGCCAGCGGTATGAACGCTGCTGGAAATTCACCCCTCCACTTT; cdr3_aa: CASGMNAAGNSPLHF
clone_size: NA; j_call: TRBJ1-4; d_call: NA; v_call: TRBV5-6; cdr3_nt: TGTGCCAGCAGCACACGGACAGTGGGTAATGAAAAACTGTTTTTT; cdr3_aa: CASSTRTVGNEKLFF
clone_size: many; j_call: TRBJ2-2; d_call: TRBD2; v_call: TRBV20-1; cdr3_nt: TGCAGGGGGACAAGCGGGAGGTCCGGGGAGCTGTTTTTT; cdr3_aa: CRGTSGRSGELFF
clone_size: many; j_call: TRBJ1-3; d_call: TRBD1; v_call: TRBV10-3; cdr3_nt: TGTGCCATCAGTGGACAGGGGGATGGAAACACCATATATTTT; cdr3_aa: CAISGQGDGNTIYF
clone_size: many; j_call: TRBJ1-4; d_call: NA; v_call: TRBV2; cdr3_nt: TGTGCCAGCAGCTCTAGGGAACTGTTTTTT; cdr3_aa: CASSSRELFF
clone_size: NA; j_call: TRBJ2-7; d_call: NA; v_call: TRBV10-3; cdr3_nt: TGTGCCAGCAGTTACTCGAGTGGACACCCAAGGGAGCAGTACTTC; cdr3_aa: CASSYSSGHPREQYF
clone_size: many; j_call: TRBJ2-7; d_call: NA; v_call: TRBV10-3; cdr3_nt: TGTGCCATCAGTGAGTCGCTGGGGAGCCCCTACGAGCAGTACTTC; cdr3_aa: CAISESLGSPYEQYF
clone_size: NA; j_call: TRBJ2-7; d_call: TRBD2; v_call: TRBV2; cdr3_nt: TGTGCCAGCAAGGGACTAGCGGGGTACGAGCAGTACTTC; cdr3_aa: CASKGLAGYEQYF
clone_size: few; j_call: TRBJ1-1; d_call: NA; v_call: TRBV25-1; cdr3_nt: TGTGCCAGCAGTGAATCCCTGGCGACTGAAGCTTTCTTT; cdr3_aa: CASSESLATEAFF
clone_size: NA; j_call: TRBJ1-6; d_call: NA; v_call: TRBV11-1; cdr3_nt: TGTGCCAGCAGCTCAGATGTCGGGGGGACGGCGCCCCTCCACTTT; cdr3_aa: CASSSDVGGTAPLHF
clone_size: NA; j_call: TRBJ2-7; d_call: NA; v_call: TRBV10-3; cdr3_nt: TGTACCATCAGTCCCATGGCGTACGAGCAGTACTTC; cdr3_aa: CTISPMAYEQYF
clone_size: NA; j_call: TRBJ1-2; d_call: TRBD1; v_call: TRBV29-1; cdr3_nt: TGCAGCGTTGATGGCAGGGGGCAAGGCTACACCTTC; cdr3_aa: CSVDGRGQGYTF
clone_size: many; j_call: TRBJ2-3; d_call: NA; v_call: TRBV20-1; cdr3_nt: TGCAGTGCTGCCAGGGACTCGGGCACAGATACGCAGTATTTT; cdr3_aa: CSAARDSGTDTQYF
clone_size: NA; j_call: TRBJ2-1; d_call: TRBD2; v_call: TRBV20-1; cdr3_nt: TGCAGTGCTAGAGCGCTAGCGGGGTCCTACAATGAGCAGTTCTTC; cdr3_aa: CSARALAGSYNEQFF
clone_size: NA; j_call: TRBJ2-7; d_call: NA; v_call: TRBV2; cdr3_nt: TGTGCCAGCAGGGGGGACACAGCCTACGAGCAGTACTTC; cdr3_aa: CASRGDTAYEQYF
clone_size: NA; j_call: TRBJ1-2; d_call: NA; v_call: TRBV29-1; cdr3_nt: TGCAGCGTTGCTGGGGAGTGGTATGGCTACACCTTC; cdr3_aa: CSVAGEWYGYTF
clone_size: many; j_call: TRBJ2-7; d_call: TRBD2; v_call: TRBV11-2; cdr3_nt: TGTGCCAGCAGCCAGCGGGGGGGTGGTTACGAGCAGTACTTC; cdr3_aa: CASSQRGGGYEQYF
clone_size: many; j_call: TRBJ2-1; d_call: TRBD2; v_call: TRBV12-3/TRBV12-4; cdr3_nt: TGTGCCAGCAGTTTGGTTAGGGGACTACTAAACAATGAGCAGTTCTTC; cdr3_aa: CASSLVRGLLNNEQFF
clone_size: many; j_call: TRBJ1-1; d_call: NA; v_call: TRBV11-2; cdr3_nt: TGTGCCAGCAGCTTGGCGTATCTGAACACTGAAGCTTTCTTT; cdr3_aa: CASSLAYLNTEAFF
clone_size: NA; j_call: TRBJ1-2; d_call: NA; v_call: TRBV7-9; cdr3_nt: TGTGCCAGCAGTGTCTGGGCAGGGTCGAACTATGGCTACACCTTC; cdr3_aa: CASSVWAGSNYGYTF
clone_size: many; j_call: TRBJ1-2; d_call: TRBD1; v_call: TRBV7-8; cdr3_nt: TGTGCCAGCAGCACCGGGACAGCCCGCGACTATGGCTACACCTTC; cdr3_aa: CASSTGTARDYGYTF
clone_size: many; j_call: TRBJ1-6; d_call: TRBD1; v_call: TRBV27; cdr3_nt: TGTGCCAGCAGTTTAAGACAGGGTAATTCACCCCTCCACTTT; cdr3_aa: CASSLRQGNSPLHF
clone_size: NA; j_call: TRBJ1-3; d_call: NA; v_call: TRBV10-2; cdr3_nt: TGCGCCAGCAGTGTAGCGGTATTGGCAGGAAACACCATATATTTT; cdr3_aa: CASSVAVLAGNTIYF
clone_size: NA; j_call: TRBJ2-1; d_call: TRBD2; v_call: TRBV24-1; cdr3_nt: TGTGCCACCAGTGATTCACTAGCGGGAGCCTCCGCTGAGCAGTTCTTC; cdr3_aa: CATSDSLAGASAEQFF
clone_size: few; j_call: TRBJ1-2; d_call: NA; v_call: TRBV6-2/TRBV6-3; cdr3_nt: TGTGCCAGCACCCCCCATCGCTCGGGGGGGAACTATGGCTACACCTTC; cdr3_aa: CASTPHRSGGNYGYTF
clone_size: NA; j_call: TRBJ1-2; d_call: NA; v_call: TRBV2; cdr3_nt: TGTGCCAGCAGTGTCAGGGGAGGCGGCTATGGCTACACCTTC; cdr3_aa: CASSVRGGGYGYTF